This T cell receptor (beta chain) was recovered during a study of blood T cell repertoires in COVID-19. Turning to the study itself: The United States, Italy and Spain provided the acute and convalescent COVID-19 samples. The analysed material was cDNA or gDNA that came from T cells, B-cell-depleted T cells, or PBMCs.

In the original processing: Amplifying reference gene primers gave estimates of nucleated cell counts. Method: immunoSEQ multiplex PCR; TCRdb's copy keeps in-frame clones and lacks some. V, J and clone size are those of that table, while D and trimming were read from the DNA. The table has about 70,000 clones, more than 75% seen once. The germline V gene encodes CDR1 SNHLY and CDR2 FYNNEI. This CDR3 has 14 amino acids. Deletions cut 8 bases from V and 6 bases from J, with 20 bases between. The genes are TRBV2 and TRBJ2-7, with D possibly matching TRBD1 (6 bases). The receptor comes from a woman in her 70s with acute or convalescent COVID-19. Sequencing was performed on peripheral blood. CDR3 DNA: TGTGCCAGCGGATCCACAGGGTTGGTGGCCGAGCAGTACTTC. It encodes CASGSTGLVAEQYF.